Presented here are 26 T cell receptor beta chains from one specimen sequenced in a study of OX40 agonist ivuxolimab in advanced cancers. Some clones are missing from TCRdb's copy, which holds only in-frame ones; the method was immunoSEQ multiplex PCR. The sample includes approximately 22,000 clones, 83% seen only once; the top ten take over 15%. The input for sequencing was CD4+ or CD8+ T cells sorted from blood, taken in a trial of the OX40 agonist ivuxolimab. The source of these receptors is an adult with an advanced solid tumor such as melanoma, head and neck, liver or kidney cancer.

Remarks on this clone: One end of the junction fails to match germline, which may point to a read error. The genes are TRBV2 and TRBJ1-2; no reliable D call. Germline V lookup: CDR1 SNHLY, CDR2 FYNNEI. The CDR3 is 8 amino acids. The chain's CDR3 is CASSSALF. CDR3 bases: TGTGCCAGCAGCTCGGCCCTCTTC.

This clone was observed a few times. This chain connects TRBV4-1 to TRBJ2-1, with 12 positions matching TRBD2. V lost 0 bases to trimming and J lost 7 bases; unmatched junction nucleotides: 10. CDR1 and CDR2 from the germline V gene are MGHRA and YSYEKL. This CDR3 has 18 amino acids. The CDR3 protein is CASSQELRLAGAGNEQFF. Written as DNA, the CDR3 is TGCGCCAGCAGCCAAGAGCTGCGACTAGCGGGAGCGGGTAATGAGCAGTTCTTC.

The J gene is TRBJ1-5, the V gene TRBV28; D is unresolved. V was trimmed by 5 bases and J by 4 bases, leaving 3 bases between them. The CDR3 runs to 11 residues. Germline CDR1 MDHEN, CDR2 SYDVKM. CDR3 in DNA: TGTGCCAGCAGTACAAATCAGCCCCAGCATTTT. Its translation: CASSTNQPQHF.

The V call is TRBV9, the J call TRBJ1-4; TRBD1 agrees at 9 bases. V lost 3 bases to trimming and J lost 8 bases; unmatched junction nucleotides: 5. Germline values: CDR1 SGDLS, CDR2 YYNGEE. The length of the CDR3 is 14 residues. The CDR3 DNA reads TGTGCCAGCAGCGAGGACAGGGGTGAAGAAAAACTGTTTTTT. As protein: CASSEDRGEEKLFF.

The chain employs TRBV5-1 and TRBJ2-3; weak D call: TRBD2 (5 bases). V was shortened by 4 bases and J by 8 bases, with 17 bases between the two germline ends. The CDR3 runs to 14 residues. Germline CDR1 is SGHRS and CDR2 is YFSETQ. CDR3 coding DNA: TGCGCCAGCAGCCCTACCCCCGGGGTTGGTACGCAGTATTTT. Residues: CASSPTPGVGTQYF.

CDR3 DNA sequence: TGTGCCAGCGTGGGACGCTGGTACGAGCAGTACTTC. This sequence encodes CASVGRWYEQYF. This rearrangement joins TRBV6-6 to TRBJ2-7; D might be TRBD1 or TRBD2, each matching 5 bases. V lost 8 bases to trimming and J lost 4 bases, with 12 bases between them. The CDR3 has 12 amino acids. In germline, CDR1 is MNHNY, CDR2 SVGAGI (reference sequence).

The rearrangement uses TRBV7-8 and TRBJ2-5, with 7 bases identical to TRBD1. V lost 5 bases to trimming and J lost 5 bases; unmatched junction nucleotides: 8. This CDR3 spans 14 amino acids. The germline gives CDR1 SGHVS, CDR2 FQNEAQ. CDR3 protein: CASSRTGFQETQYF. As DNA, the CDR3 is TGTGCCAGCAGCAGGACAGGATTTCAGGAGACCCAGTACTTC.

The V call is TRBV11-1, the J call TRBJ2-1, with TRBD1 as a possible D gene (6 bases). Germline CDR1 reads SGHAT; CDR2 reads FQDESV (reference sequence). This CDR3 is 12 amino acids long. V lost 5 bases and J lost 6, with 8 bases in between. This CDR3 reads CASSDRFNEQFF. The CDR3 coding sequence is TGTGCCAGCAGCGACAGGTTCAATGAGCAGTTCTTC.

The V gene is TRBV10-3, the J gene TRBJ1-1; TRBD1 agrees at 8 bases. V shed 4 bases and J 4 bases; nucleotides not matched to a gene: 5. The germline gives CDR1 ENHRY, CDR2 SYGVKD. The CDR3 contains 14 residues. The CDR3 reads CAISGRGLGTEAFF. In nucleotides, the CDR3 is TGTGCCATCAGTGGCAGGGGGCTGGGCACTGAAGCTTTCTTT.

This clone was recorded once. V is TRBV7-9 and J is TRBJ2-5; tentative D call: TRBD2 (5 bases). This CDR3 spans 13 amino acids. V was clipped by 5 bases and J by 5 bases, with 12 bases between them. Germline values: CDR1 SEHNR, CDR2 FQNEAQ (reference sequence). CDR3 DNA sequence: TGTGCCAGCAGCCCGGGATCACGGGAGACCCAGTACTTC. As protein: CASSPGSRETQYF.

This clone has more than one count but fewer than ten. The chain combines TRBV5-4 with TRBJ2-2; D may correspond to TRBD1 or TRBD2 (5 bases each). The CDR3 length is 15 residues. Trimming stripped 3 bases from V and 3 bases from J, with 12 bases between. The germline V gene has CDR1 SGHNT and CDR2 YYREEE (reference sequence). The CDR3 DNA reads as TGTGCCAGCAGCTACCCGGGACGGGACACCGGGGAGCTGTTTTTT. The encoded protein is CASSYPGRDTGELFF.

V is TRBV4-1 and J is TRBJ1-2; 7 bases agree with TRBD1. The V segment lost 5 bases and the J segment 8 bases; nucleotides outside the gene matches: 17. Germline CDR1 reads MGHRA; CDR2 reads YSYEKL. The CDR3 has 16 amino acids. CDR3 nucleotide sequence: TGCGCCAGCAGCGCAATGACAGGGAGTCTTCGAGGGGGCTACACCTTC. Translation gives CASSAMTGSLRGGYTF.

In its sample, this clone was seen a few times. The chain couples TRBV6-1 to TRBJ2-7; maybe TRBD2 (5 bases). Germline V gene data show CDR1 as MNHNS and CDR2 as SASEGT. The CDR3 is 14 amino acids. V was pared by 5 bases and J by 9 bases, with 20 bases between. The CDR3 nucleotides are TGTGCCAGCAGTCCCGTGGACTCTCCTGGGATGCAGTACTTC. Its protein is CASSPVDSPGMQYF.

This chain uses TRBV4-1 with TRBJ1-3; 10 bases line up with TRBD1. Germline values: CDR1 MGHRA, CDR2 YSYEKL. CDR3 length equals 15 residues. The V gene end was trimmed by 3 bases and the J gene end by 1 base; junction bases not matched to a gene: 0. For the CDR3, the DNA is TGCGCCAGCAGCCAGGACAGGGGGTCTGGAAACACCATATATTTT. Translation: CASSQDRGSGNTIYF.

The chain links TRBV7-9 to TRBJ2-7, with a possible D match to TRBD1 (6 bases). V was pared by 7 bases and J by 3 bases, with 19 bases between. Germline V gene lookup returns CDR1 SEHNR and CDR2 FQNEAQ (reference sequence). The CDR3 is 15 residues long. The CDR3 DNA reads TGTGCCAGCAACCTCATGGGGGCAATGGACTACGAGCAGTACTTC. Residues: CASNLMGAMDYEQYF.

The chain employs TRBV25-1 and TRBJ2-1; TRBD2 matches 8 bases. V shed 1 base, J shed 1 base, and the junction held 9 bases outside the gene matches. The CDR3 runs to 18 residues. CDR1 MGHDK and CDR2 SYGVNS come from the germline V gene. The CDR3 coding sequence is TGTGCCAGCAGTGAATCCCTCCCAGCGGGAGATTCCTACAATGAGCAGTTCTTC. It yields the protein CASSESLPAGDSYNEQFF.

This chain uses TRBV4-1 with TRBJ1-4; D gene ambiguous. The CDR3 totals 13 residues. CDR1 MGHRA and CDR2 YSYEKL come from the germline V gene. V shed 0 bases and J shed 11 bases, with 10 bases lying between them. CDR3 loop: CASSQDRQQKLFF. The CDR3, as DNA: TGCGCCAGCAGCCAAGATAGGCAGCAGAAACTGTTTTTT.

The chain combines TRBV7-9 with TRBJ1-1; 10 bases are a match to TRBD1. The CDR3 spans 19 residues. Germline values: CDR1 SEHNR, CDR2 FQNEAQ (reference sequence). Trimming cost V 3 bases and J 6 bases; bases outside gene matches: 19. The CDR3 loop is CASSFPSTGTGARGAEAFF. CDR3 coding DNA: TGTGCCAGCAGCTTCCCCTCGACCGGGACAGGGGCGCGCGGCGCTGAAGCTTTCTTT.

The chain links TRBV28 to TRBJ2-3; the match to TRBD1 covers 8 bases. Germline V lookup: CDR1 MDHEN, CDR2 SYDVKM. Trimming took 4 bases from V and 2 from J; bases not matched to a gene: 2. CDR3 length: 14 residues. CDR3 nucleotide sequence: TGTGCCAGCAGTTCGGACAGGGTCACAGATACGCAGTATTTT. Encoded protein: CASSSDRVTDTQYF.

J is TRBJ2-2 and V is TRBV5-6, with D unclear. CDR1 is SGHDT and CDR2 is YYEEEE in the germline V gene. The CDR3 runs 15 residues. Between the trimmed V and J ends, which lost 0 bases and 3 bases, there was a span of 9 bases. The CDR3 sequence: CASSLGAWDTGELFF. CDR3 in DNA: TGTGCCAGCAGCTTGGGGGCCTGGGACACCGGGGAGCTGTTTTTT.

The CDR3 sequence is CASTPGGAYGYTF. CDR3 bases: TGTGCCAGCACCCCTGGGGGGGCCTATGGCTACACCTTC. The chain combines TRBV6-6 with TRBJ1-2; possibly TRBD1 for D (6 bases). The CDR3 is 13 amino acids. Germline CDR1 and CDR2: MNHNY and SVGAGI (reference sequence). V lost 7 bases to trimming and J lost 4 bases, with 13 bases between them.

The chain's CDR3 is CASSPREGGTANYGYTF. CDR3 DNA sequence: TGTGCCAGCAGCCCACGAGAGGGGGGAACGGCTAACTATGGCTACACCTTC. The V gene is TRBV21-1, the J gene TRBJ1-2. TRBV21-1 is recorded as a pseudogene. This CDR3 region has 17 residues.

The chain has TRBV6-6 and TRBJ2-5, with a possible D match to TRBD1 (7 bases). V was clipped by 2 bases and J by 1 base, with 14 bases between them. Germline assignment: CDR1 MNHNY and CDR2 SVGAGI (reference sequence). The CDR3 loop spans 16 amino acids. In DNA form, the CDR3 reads TGTGCCAGCAGTTACGACAACAGGGGAGGCCAAGAGACCCAGTACTTC. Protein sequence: CASSYDNRGGQETQYF.

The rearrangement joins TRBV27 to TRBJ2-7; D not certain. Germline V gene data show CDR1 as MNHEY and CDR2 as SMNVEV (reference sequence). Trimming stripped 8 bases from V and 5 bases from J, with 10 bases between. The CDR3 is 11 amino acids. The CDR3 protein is CASGEGNEQYF. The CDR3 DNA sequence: TGTGCCAGCGGAGAAGGGAACGAGCAGTACTTC.

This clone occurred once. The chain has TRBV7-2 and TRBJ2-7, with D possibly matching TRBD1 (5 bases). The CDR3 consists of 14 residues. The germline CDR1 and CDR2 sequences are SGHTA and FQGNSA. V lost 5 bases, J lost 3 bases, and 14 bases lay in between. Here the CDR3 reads CASSRYDRNYEQYF. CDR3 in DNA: TGTGCCAGCAGCAGATATGACAGAAACTACGAGCAGTACTTC.

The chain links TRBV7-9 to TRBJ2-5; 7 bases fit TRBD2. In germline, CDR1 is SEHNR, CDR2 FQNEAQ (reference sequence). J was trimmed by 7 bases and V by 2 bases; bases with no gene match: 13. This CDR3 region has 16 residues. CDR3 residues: CASSLPREVAEVTQYF. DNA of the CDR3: TGTGCCAGCAGCTTACCTCGGGAGGTAGCGGAGGTGACCCAGTACTTC.